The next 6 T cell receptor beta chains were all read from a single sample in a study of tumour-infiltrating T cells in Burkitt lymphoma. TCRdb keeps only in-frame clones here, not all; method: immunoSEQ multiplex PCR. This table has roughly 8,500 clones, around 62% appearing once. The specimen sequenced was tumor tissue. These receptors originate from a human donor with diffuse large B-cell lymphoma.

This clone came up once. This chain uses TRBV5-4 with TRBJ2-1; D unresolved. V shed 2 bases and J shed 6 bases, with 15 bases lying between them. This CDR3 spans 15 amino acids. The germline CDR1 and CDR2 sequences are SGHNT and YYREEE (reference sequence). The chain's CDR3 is CASSLGHGFGNEQFF. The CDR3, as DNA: TGTGCCAGCAGCTTAGGGCACGGCTTTGGCAATGAGCAGTTCTTC.

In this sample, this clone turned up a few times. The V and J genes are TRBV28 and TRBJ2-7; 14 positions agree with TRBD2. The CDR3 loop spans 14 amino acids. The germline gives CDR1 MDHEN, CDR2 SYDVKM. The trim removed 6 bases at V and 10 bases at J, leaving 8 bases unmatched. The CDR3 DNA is TGTGCCAGCAGAACGACTAGCGGGGGGGCGGGACAGTACTTC. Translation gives CASRTTSGGAGQYF.

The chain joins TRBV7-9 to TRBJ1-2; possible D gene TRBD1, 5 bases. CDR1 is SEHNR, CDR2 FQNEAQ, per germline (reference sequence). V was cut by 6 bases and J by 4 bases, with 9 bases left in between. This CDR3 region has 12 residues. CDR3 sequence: CASSPQGYGYTF. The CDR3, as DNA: TGTGCCAGCAGTCCTCAGGGCTATGGCTACACCTTC. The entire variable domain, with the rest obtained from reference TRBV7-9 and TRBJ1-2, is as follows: DTGVSQNPRHKITKRGQNVTFRCDPISEHNRLYWYRQTLGQGPEFLTYFQNEAQLEKSRLLSDRFSAERPKGSFSTLEIQRTEQGDSAMYLCASSPQGYGYTFGSGTRLTVV.

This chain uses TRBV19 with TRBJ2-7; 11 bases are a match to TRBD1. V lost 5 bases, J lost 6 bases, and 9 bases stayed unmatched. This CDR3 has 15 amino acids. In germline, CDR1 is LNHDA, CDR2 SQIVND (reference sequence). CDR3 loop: CASSAISGQGGEQYF. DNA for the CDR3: TGTGCCAGTAGTGCCATTTCGGGACAGGGGGGCGAGCAGTACTTC.

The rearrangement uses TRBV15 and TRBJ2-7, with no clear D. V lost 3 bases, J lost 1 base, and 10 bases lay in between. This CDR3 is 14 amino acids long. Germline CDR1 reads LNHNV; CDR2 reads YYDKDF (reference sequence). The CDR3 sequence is CATSSLGTSYEQYF. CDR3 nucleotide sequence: TGTGCCACCAGCAGTTTAGGCACTTCCTACGAGCAGTACTTC.

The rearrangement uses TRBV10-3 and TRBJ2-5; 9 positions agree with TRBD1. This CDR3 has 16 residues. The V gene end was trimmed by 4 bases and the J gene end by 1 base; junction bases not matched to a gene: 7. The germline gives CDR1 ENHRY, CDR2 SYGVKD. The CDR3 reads CAISGEGTGFQETQYF. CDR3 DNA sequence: TGTGCCATCAGTGGAGAGGGGACAGGGTTCCAAGAGACCCAGTACTTC.